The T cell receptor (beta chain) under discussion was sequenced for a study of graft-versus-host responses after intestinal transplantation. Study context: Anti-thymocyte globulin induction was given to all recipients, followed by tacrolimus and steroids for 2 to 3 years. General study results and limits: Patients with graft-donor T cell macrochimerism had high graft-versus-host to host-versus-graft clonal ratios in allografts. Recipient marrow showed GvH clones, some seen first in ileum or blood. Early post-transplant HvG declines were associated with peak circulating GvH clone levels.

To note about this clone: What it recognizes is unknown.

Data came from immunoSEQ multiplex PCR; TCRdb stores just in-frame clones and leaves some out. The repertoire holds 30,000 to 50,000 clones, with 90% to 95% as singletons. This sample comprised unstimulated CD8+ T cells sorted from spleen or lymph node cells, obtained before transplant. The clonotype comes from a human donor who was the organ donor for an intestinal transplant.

This chain's CDR3 is CASSWGQGYEQYF. CDR3 sequence (DNA): TGTGCCAGCAGTTGGGGACAGGGCTACGAGCAGTACTTC. This chain uses TRBV27 with TRBJ2-7; TRBD1 matches at 9 bases. V was pared by 4 bases and J by 3 bases, with 1 base of the junction left unmatched. The CDR3 covers 13 residues. Germline CDR1 and CDR2: MNHEY and SMNVEV (reference sequence).